This TCR beta chain was sequenced in a study of monozygotic twins with inflammatory bowel disease. The CDR3 contains 14 residues. Germline loops: CDR1 SGHRS, CDR2 YFSETQ. TCRdb reanalyzed the 5' RACE reads and collapses them to one entry per CDR3 protein, without DNA. The sample has a few hundred thousand distinct CDR3 sequences. Phlebotomy per donor yielded a single 2.5 ml blood sample. What was sequenced was blood. This sequence joins TRBV5-1 and TRBJ2-2; the TCRdb D gene call, TRBD1, has no DNA to confirm it. The receptor's source is a human donor with ulcerative colitis or Crohn's disease, or a healthy co-twin of an affected twin (not recorded which). The CDR3 sequence: CASSEGGSGRELFF.